This record concerns one T cell receptor (beta chain) sequence. The repertoire was sequenced with immunoSEQ multiplex PCR; TCRdb's copy has only in-frame clones and lacks some. Of around 750,000 clones in the sample, 74% were seen once. The germline V and J ends were trimmed by 2 bases and 0 bases, with 11 bases remaining between them. Per the germline V gene, CDR1 is LNHDA and CDR2 is SQIVND (reference sequence). This CDR3 has 15 amino acids. These data come from a study of shared clonotypes between healthy human individuals. The chain carries TRBV19 and TRBJ2-7, with a tentative D call TRBD1 (6 bases). Sequenced input: memory CD4+ T cells sorted from blood. The subset was: CD45RA-negative fraction. The clonotype was recovered from a woman in her twenties or thirties in good health. The CDR3 bases are TGTGCCAGTAGTATACGGCAGGGGTACTCCTACGAGCAGTACTTC. Translation gives CASSIRQGYSYEQYF.